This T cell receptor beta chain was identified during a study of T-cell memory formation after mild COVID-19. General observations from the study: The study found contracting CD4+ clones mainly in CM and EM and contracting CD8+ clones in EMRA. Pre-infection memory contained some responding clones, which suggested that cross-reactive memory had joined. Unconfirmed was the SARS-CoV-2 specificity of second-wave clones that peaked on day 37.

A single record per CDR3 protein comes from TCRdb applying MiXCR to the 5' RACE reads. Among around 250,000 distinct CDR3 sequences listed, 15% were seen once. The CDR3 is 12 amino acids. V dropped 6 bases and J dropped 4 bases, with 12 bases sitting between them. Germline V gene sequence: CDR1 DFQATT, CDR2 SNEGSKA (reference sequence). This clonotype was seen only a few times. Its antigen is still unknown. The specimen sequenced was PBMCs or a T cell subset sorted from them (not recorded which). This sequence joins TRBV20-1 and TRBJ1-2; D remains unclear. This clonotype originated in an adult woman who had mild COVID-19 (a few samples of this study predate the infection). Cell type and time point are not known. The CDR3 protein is CSAADSSYGYTF. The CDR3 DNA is TGCAGTGCAGCTGATTCCTCCTATGGCTACACCTTC.